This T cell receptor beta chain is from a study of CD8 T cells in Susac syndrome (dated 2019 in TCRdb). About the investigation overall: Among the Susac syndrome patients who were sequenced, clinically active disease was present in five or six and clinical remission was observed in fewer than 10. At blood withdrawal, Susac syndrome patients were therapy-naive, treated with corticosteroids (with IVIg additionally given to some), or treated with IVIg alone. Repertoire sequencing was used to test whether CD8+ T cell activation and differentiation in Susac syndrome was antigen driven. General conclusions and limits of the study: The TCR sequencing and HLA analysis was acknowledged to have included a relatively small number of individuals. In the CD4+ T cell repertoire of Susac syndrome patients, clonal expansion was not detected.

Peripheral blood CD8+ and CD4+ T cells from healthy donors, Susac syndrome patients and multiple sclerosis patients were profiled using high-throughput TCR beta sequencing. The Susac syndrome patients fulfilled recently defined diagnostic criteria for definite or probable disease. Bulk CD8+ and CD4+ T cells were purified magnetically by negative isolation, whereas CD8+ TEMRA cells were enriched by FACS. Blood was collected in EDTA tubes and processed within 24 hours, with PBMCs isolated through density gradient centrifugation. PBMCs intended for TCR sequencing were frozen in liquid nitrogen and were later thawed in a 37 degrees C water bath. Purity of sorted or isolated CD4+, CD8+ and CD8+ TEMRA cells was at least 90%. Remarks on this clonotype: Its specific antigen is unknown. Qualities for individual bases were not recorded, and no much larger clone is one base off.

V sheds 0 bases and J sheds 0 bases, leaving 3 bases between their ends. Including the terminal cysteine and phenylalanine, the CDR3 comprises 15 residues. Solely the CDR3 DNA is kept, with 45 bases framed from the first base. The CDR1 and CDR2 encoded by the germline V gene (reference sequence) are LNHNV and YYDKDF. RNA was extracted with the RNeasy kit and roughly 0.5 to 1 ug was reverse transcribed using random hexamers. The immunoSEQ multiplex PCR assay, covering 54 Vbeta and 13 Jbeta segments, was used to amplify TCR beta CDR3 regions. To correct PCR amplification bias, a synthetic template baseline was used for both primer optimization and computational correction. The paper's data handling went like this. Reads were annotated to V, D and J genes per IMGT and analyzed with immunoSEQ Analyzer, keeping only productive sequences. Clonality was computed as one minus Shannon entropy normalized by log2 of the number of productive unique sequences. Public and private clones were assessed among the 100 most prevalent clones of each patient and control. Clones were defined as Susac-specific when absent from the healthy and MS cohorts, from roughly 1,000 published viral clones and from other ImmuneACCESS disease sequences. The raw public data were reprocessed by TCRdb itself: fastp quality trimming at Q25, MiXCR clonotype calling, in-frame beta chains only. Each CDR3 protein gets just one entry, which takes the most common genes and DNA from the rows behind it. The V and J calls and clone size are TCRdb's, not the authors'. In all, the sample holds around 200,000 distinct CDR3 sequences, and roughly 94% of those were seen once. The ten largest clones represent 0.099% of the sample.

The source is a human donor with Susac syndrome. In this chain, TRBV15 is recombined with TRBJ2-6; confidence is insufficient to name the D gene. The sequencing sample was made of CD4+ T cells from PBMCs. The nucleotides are TGTGCCACCAGCAGAGATTACTCTGGGGCCAACGTCCTGACTTTC. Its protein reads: CATSRDYSGANVLTF.